The 2 T cell receptor beta chains presented below share a single source sample, sequenced in a study of T cells in Graves' hyperthyroidism and ophthalmopathy. The investigators amplified TCR beta CDR3 regions from RNA transcripts. HTBI primers drove first-round RT-PCR of the TCR CDR3. TCRdb re-derived calls from the multiplex PCR reads in MiXCR, one entry per CDR3 protein. The repertoire consists of nearly 750,000 distinct CDR3 sequences, with 35% occurring once and the leading ten covering around 29%. Sequenced input: blood. The origin of the receptors is a woman aged 40 to 50 with Graves' hyperthyroidism.

This clonotype was detected ten times or more. The J gene is TRBJ2-6, the V gene TRBV6-6; TRBD1 aligns across 9 bases. J was trimmed by 4 bases and V by 6 bases; bases with no gene match: 4. The germline V gene encodes CDR1 MNHNY and CDR2 SVGAGI (reference sequence). There are 15 residues in the CDR3. The CDR3 loop is CASRDRGGGANVLTF. The DNA for the CDR3 is TGTGCCAGCAGGGACAGGGGCGGAGGGGCCAACGTCCTGACTTTC.

This clonotype was detected a few times. CDR3 bases: TGCGCCAGCAGCCAACTGCCGCACAGGGGCACCTACGAGCAGTACTTC. Its translation: CASSQLPHRGTYEQYF. V usage is TRBV4-1 and J usage is TRBJ2-7; TRBD1 matches 7 bases. The CDR3 contains 16 residues. V shed 2 bases and J 2 bases; nucleotides not matched to a gene: 9. CDR1 and CDR2 (germline): MGHRA, YSYEKL.